This T cell receptor beta chain was retrieved from a study of PD-1 blockade in mismatch repair-deficient tumors. Study information: All were previously treated, progressing patients with 11 to 13 mismatch repair-deficient cancer types.

Generated by immunoSEQ multiplex PCR, the TCRdb table keeps only in-frame clones and is missing some. The repertoire consists of some 120,000 clones, with around nine tenths occurring once and the leading ten covering approximately 12%. This CDR3 has 16 amino acids. CDR1 LGHNA and CDR2 YSLEER come from the germline V gene. The V end was cut by 1 base, the J end by 4 bases, with 15 bases between. Of note for this clone: Its antigen is undetermined.

Study-wide findings and caveats: Tumor-resident clones, often absent from pretreatment blood, expanded after pembrolizumab and then contracted.

PCR or immunohistochemistry showed mismatch repair deficiency in every enrolled patient. This sequence was found in an adult with mismatch repair-deficient cancer. Material: peripheral blood, obtained approximately 71 weeks after starting pembrolizumab. The V call is TRBV4-3, the J call TRBJ2-3; possibly TRBD1 or TRBD2 for D (5 bases each). The CDR3 reads CASSQGGPTFPDTQYF. CDR3 DNA sequence: TGCGCCAGCAGCCAAGGGGGACCGACGTTCCCAGATACGCAGTATTTT.